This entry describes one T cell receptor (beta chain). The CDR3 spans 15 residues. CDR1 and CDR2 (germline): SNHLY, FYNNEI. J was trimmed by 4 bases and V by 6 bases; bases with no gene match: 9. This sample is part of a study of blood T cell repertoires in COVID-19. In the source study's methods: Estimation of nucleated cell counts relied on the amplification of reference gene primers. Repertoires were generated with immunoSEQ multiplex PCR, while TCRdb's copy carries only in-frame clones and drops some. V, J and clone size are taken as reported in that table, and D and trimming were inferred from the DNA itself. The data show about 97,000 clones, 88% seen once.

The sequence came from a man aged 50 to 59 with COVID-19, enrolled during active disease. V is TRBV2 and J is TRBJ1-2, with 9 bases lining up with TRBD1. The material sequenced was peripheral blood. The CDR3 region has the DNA TGTGCCAGCAGAGCGGGACAGGGACTCTTCTATGGCTACACCTTC. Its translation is CASRAGQGLFYGYTF.